This section outlines one T cell receptor (beta chain) sequence together with its context. Its antigen is unidentified. V shed 5 bases, J shed 3 bases, and the junction held 5 bases outside the gene matches. Germline V gene data show CDR1 as SGHAT and CDR2 as FQNNGV. The CDR3 contains 14 residues. The data belong to a study of shared clonotypes between healthy human individuals. Broader study findings: Tissues were not sampled, only blood, and their repertoires likely differ. It was observed that 5% to 6.5% of naive CD4 clonotypes were shared across several donors. What naive subsets generally showed was a larger estimated richness than memory subsets showed.

Authors' analysis steps: ImmunoSEQ output lacked quality scores and full-length reads, limiting matched filtering. TCRdb's table, derived via immunoSEQ multiplex PCR, lists solely in-frame clones and lacks some. V and J calls and clone size are given by that table; D and trimming were obtained from the DNA. Among about 1,500,000 clones listed, roughly 96% were seen once. The chain recombines TRBV11-2 with TRBJ2-3; 7 bases are a match to TRBD2. The sequence derives from a man younger than 40 in good health. The sequencing input was naive CD4+ T cells sorted from blood. Subset defined: CD45RA+ positively selected. Written as DNA, the CDR3 is TGTGCCAGCAGCCGCCCGGGAGGAACAGATACGCAGTATTTT. Amino acids: CASSRPGGTDTQYF.